The source of this T cell receptor (beta chain) is a study of response to subunit inactivated influenza vaccine. TCRdb reanalysed the RT-PCR reads using MiXCR and keeps one entry per CDR3 protein. Among a few hundred thousand distinct CDR3 sequences listed, 14% were seen once. Remarks on this clonotype: The antigen remains undetermined.

Trimming removed 1 base at V and 1 base at J, with 13 bases between. CDR3 size: 16 residues. Germline-derived CDR1 and CDR2 are SGHRS and YFSETQ. Broader study findings: Authors suggested few new T cells are recruited by each seasonal influenza vaccination.

The sequencing used PBMCs from blood, collected about 12 days after vaccination. This sequence joins TRBV5-1 and TRBJ2-3; D gene uncertain. This receptor was taken from a man aged 50-60 years who received an inactivated influenza vaccine. CDR3 nucleotides: TGCGCCAGCAGCTTGCCGACAACGATGGGCACAGATACGCAGTATTTT. It yields the protein CASSLPTTMGTDTQYF.